This TCR beta chain was observed in a study of blood T cell repertoires in COVID-19 (dated by TCRdb to about 2020). Study-level background: The collaborator samples originated in the United States, Italy and Spain and spanned the acute and convalescent phases of COVID-19. The material from the prospective study consisted of cDNA or gDNA derived from T cells, B-cell-depleted T cells, or PBMCs. Deeply sampled blood TCRbeta repertoires from subjects exposed to, actively infected with, or recovered from COVID-19 were included in the dataset. The repertoires were released in a freely available public database meant as a resource for research on the immune response to SARS-CoV-2. Samples came from the ongoing ImmuneRACE study (first 160 participants) plus 1,254 subjects from 6 global collaborators. Sample metadata almost always included a de-identified subject ID, COVID-19 status, age in years and sex. Where available, HLA class I and class II types were obtained from metadata supplied by the sample provider rather than from assay-based typing. The research as a whole found: The amount of clinical and demographic metadata varied by source and participant and was provided uncurated.

The immunoSEQ Assay, a bias-controlled multiplex PCR, was used to amplify TCRbeta CDR3 regions from genomic DNA. The study's own analysis went as follows. Within the assay, amplification of reference gene primers was used to estimate how many nucleated cells each sample contained. To quantify the absolute abundance of each unique TCRbeta CDR3 rearrangement, sequence reads were collapsed and filtered. For each sample, productive Simpson clonality was calculated as the square root of Simpson's diversity index across productive rearrangements. TCRdb obtained this table from immuneACCESS and retained in-frame rearrangements with V and J assigned. These tables miss some clones; where compared with another copy, unresolved V genes account for less than half of the shortfall, and the remainder is unexplained. That table gives V, J and clone size, and the DNA gave D and trimming. For this sample there are 50,000 or so clones; around 85% appear just once. The top ten hold roughly 16% of the sample.

Looking up the germline V gene yields CDR1 MGHRA and CDR2 YSYEKL. Including the terminal cysteine and phenylalanine, the CDR3 comprises 15 residues. The kept DNA is CDR3 alone, 45 bases in frame from the first base. Regarding this clone: Its antigen remains unidentified. Germline and junction disagree at one end, which may indicate a read error.

Each collaborating institution followed its own protocols to collect whole blood in K2EDTA tubes. For TCRbeta analysis, collaborator samples were shipped as frozen whole blood, as isolated PBMCs, or as DNA extracted from either sample type. The specimen was peripheral blood. The receptor's source is a human donor in a cohort sampled during active COVID-19. Recombination connected TRBV4-1 to TRBJ1-2, with 8 bases matching TRBD1. CDR3 loop: CASSPPLDRGYGYTF. The DNA is as follows: TGCGCCAGCAGCCCCCCTCTCGACAGGGGTTATGGTTACACCTTC.